Shown below are 20 T cell receptor beta chains from a single sample sequenced in a study of T cell responses to AZD1222 COVID-19 vaccine. The assay was immunoSEQ multiplex PCR, and TCRdb's table has in-frame clones only and misses some. This table holds tens of thousands of clones, approximately 90% found once. The sample in question was peripheral blood, obtained 28 days after the second AZD1222 dose. These receptor sequences come from an adult who received the AZD1222 COVID-19 vaccine.

The gene calls are TRBV7-9 and TRBJ2-5; D remains ambiguous. Germline V gene data show CDR1 as SEHNR and CDR2 as FQNEAQ (reference sequence). V was trimmed by 5 bases and J by 7 bases, leaving 14 bases between them. The CDR3 consists of 13 residues. CDR3 sequence: CASSPSESWTQYF. CDR3 DNA sequence: TGTGCCAGCAGCCCGAGCGAGTCCTGGACCCAGTACTTC.

The chain uses TRBV7-3 and TRBJ1-1; maybe TRBD1 (5 bases). CDR1 is SGHTA and CDR2 is FQGTGA in the germline V gene. V was cut by 4 bases and J by 5 bases, with 11 bases left in between. The length of the CDR3 is 13 residues. Written as DNA, the CDR3 is TGTGCCAGCAGCTCGCAGGGAACAACTGAAGCTTTCTTT. Translated: CASSSQGTTEAFF. The variable domain in full, with the rest retrieved from reference TRBV7-3 and TRBJ1-1, is GAGVSQTPSNKVTEKGKYVELRCDPISGHTALYWYRQSLGQGPEFLIYFQGTGAADDSGLPNDRFFAVRPEGSVSTLKIQRTERGDSAVYLCASSSQGTTEAFFGQGTRLTVV.

The V gene is TRBV3-1 (or the pseudogene TRBV3-2), the J gene TRBJ2-1; D call uncertain. Trimming took 0 bases from V and 8 from J, leaving 11 bases between them. CDR1 is LGHDT and CDR2 is YNNKEL in the germline V gene (reference sequence). This CDR3 has 14 residues. For the CDR3, the DNA is TGTGCCAGCAGCCAAGATATACAGCGCCATGAGCAGTTCTTC. Translating it yields CASSQDIQRHEQFF.

This clone appeared a few times. V is TRBV5-1 and J is TRBJ1-2; no firm D call. Trimming cost V 0 bases and J 7 bases, with 10 bases left between them. The CDR3 is 13 amino acids. Germline loops: CDR1 SGHRS, CDR2 YFSETQ. This CDR3 reads CASSLEADSGYTF. CDR3 nucleotides: TGCGCCAGCAGCTTGGAGGCAGACTCTGGCTACACCTTC.

This clone was detected once. This chain links TRBV21-1 with TRBJ2-7; the table's D call of TRBD1 was not tested on the DNA. TRBV21-1 is designated a pseudogene. This CDR3 region has 14 residues. The CDR3 here is CARLGGQGSYEQYF. CDR3 in DNA: TGTGCCCGATTGGGGGGACAGGGTTCTTACGAGCAGTACTTC.

The V gene is TRBV19, the J gene TRBJ2-7; D could derive from TRBD1 or TRBD2 (5 bases each). V lost 7 bases to trimming and J lost 2 bases, with 15 bases between them. The CDR3 sequence is 14 residues long. Per the germline V gene, CDR1 is LNHDA and CDR2 is SQIVND (reference sequence). The CDR3 region has the DNA TGTGCCAGTACCCCCGGATTGGGGGCCTACGAGCAGTACTTC. Residues: CASTPGLGAYEQYF.

The chain combines TRBV28 with TRBJ1-6, with TRBD1 matching over 7 bases. Germline V lookup: CDR1 MDHEN, CDR2 SYDVKM. The CDR3 is made up of 15 amino acids. Losses at the gene ends were 7 bases for V and 7 bases for J; bases not matched to a gene: 10. CDR3 DNA sequence: TGTGCCAGCAAACTCTCCGGGACAGTAAATTCACCCCTCCACTTT. It is translated as CASKLSGTVNSPLHF. Complete variable domain (other parts from reference TRBV28 and TRBJ1-6): DVKVTQSSRYLVKRTGEKVFLECVQDMDHENMFWYRQDPGLGLRLIYFSYDVKMKEKGDIPEGYSVSREKKERFSLILESASTNQTSMYLCASKLSGTVNSPLHFGNGTRLTVT.

The chain employs TRBV27 and TRBJ2-1; D call uncertain. Germline assignment: CDR1 MNHEY and CDR2 SMNVEV (reference sequence). V lost 2 bases and J lost 4, with 6 bases in between. CDR3 size: 13 residues. In DNA form, the CDR3 reads TGTGCCAGCAGTTTACGCCCTTACAATGAGCAGTTCTTC. Translation: CASSLRPYNEQFF.

The CDR3 protein is CARGQGIEAFF. The CDR3 coding sequence is TGTGCCAGGGGACAGGGGATTGAAGCTTTCTTT. The chain employs TRBV2 and TRBJ1-1, with 10 bases aligning to TRBD1. J was trimmed by 7 bases and V by 9 bases; bases with no gene match: 2. The germline gives CDR1 SNHLY, CDR2 FYNNEI. The CDR3 consists of 11 residues.

This clone was detected only once. The V call is TRBV19, the J call TRBJ1-5; D is unclear. With 3 bases removed from V and 3 bases from J, the gap between germline ends came to 12 bases. The CDR3 covers 15 residues. In germline, CDR1 is LNHDA, CDR2 SQIVND (reference sequence). The CDR3 coding sequence is TGTGCCAGTAGTATGCTTTCTGTCAACAATCAGCCCCAGCATTTT. It codes for CASSMLSVNNQPQHF.

This rearrangement joins TRBV27 to TRBJ2-3; possibly TRBD2 for D (6 bases). Looked up from germline, CDR1 is MNHEY and CDR2 is SMNVEV (reference sequence). Trimming took off 2 bases at V and 6 bases at J, with 9 bases between the two ends. CDR3 size: 13 residues. This chain's CDR3 is CASSLTRDDTQYF. The CDR3 DNA is TGTGCCAGCAGTTTAACGCGGGACGATACGCAGTATTTT.

The rearrangement links TRBV7-2 to TRBJ2-3; 7 nucleotides align to TRBD1. This CDR3 is built from 15 residues. Germline values: CDR1 SGHTA, CDR2 FQGNSA. With 5 bases clipped from V and 2 bases from J, the junction kept 7 bases outside the gene matches. The CDR3 region is CASSRQGIVTDTQYF. DNA for the CDR3: TGTGCCAGCAGCAGACAGGGTATCGTCACAGATACGCAGTATTTT.

The V call is TRBV3-1 (or the pseudogene TRBV3-2), the J call TRBJ2-3, with 9 nucleotides matching TRBD2. Germline V lookup: CDR1 LGHDT, CDR2 YNNKEL (reference sequence). This CDR3 is built from 18 residues. V trimming: 0 bases; J trimming: 1 base; junction bases outside the gene matches: 8. CDR3 in DNA: TGTGCCAGCAGCCAAGATGTCGGAGCGGGGGGCGGCACAGATACGCAGTATTTT. This codes for CASSQDVGAGGGTDTQYF.

This rearrangement joins TRBV5-6 to TRBJ1-4; TRBD1 agrees at 9 bases. V lost 5 bases, J lost 2 bases, and 4 bases stayed unmatched. CDR3 size: 15 residues. The germline V gene encodes CDR1 SGHDT and CDR2 YYEEEE. Written as DNA, the CDR3 is TGTGCCAGCAGGAGAACAGGGGGCACTAATGAAAAACTGTTTTTT. Translation gives CASRRTGGTNEKLFF.

The gene calls are TRBV5-1 and TRBJ2-4; maybe TRBD1 (5 bases). From germline, CDR1 is SGHRS and CDR2 YFSETQ. The length of the CDR3 is 16 residues. V gave up 4 bases and J gave up 2 bases, with 16 bases separating them. The CDR3 DNA sequence: TGCGCCAGCAGCGACGCCCCTAGGGGTTCCAAAAACATTCAGTACTTC. It yields the protein CASSDAPRGSKNIQYF.

V is TRBV11-3 and J is TRBJ1-3, with 9 positions matching TRBD1. V shed 5 bases, J shed 3 bases, and the junction held 5 bases outside the gene matches. The V gene's germline CDR1 is SGHNT and CDR2 YENEEA. This CDR3 is built from 15 residues. The CDR3: CASSTTTGGGNTIYF. The CDR3 nucleotides read TGTGCCAGCAGCACCACGACAGGGGGTGGAAACACCATATATTTT.

V and J are TRBV14 and TRBJ1-1; no firm D call. CDR3 length: 15 amino acids. Trimming took off 0 bases at V and 7 bases at J, with 15 bases between the two ends. Per germline, CDR1 SGHDN and CDR2 FVKESK. The CDR3 spells CASSQEWRGRHEAFF. The CDR3 nucleotides read TGTGCCAGCAGCCAAGAGTGGAGAGGGCGTCATGAAGCTTTCTTT.

The J gene is TRBJ1-4, the V gene TRBV6-5; D is unresolved. The CDR3 contains 13 residues. CDR1 is MNHEY and CDR2 is SVGAGI in the germline V gene. V gave up 2 bases and J gave up 8 bases, with 9 bases separating them. The CDR3 coding sequence is TGTGCCAGCAGTTACGGGCAGTCCGAAAAACTGTTTTTT. Amino acids: CASSYGQSEKLFF.

The chain combines TRBV5-4 with TRBJ1-2, with 9 bases identical to TRBD1. Unmatched junction bases numbered 4, after V lost 6 bases and J lost 4 bases. CDR1 is SGHNT and CDR2 is YYREEE in the germline V gene (reference sequence). The CDR3 covers 13 residues. The CDR3 region has the DNA TGTGCCAGCACCCTGGACAGGGGCTATGGCTACACCTTC. Translating it yields CASTLDRGYGYTF.

The chain couples TRBV5-1 to TRBJ2-7; D is uncertain. The germline V and J ends were trimmed by 0 bases and 0 bases, with 13 bases remaining between them. CDR3 length equals 16 residues. The germline CDR1 and CDR2 sequences are SGHRS and YFSETQ. Here the CDR3 DNA reads TGCGCCAGCAGCTTGGCCTATAGTAGGAGCTCCTACGAGCAGTACTTC. Protein sequence: CASSLAYSRSSYEQYF.